This T cell receptor beta chain was recorded in a study of metastatic and nonmetastatic thyroid tumors. At the level of the study: The authors compared repertoires across blood and tumor or nodule tissue from malignant and benign thyroid patients. Broader study findings: Reports indicated that malignant thyroid tumors showed significantly higher TCR beta diversity than benign nodules did, in blood and tumor.

MiXCR reprocessed the PCR reads for TCRdb. The data contain some 54,000 clones, under 20% of them singletons. All patients were untreated before thyroid surgery. Trimming at V came to 10 bases and at J to 6 bases, leaving 5 bases not matched to a gene. The germline V gene encodes CDR1 SEHNR and CDR2 FQNEAQ (reference sequence). The CDR3 contains 11 residues. About this clone: Its antigen is undetermined. This may come from a read error, since a much larger clone is one base off.

This chain joins TRBV7-9 and TRBJ2-5, with 7 positions matching TRBD2. The source material was blood. This clonotype originated in a female donor with papillary thyroid cancer or a benign thyroid nodule (not recorded which). Some clones in this sample may be carry-over from other donors' samples. The CDR3 region is CAKTSSQTQYF. The CDR3 DNA follows: TGTGCCAAGACTAGCTCCCAGACCCAGTACTTC.